The clone carrying this TCR beta chain was seen only a few times. Its matching antigen is unknown. The data were produced by immunoSEQ multiplex PCR, yet TCRdb's version contains in-frame clones alone and is incomplete. Found here are 850,000 to 1,200,000 clones, around 75% of them singletons; the top ten hold approximately 1.5%. This specimen belongs to a study of shared clonotypes between healthy human individuals. V dropped 1 base and J dropped 7; count of bases not matched to a gene: 7. Germline V gives CDR1 SGHTA, CDR2 FQGNSA. This CDR3 is built from 15 residues. Study outcomes and limitations: Only blood was sampled, and tissue TCR repertoires likely differ from blood ones. Memory subsets generally showed smaller estimated richness than naive subsets did. Sequencing depth was expected to influence donor clonotype sharing.

Caucasian adults living in Nashville, Tennessee, provided all samples. The source material was memory CD4+ T cells sorted from blood. Subset here: CD45RA-negative fraction. This chain uses TRBV7-2 with TRBJ2-1; 7 nucleotides agree with TRBD2. The sequence was obtained from a man between 18 and 29 years old in good health. The chain's CDR3 is CASSLGDYIANEQFF. CDR3 nucleotide sequence: TGTGCCAGCAGCTTAGGGGACTATATAGCAAATGAGCAGTTCTTC.